This is a list of T cell receptor beta chains from one sample in a study of shared clonotypes between healthy human individuals. This table comes from immunoSEQ multiplex PCR, and its TCRdb copy is limited to in-frame clones, with some not included. The sample shows about 700,000 clones, around 92% of them seen only once. The sample consisted of naive CD8+ T cells sorted from blood. All receptors come from a man aged 25 to 40 in good health. The CDR3 runs from the conserved cysteine through the conserved F or W. The D gene is left open where the match is weak. Expanded clones get a size class; other rows say once, few or many, or leave the size out.

abundance	d_gene	v_gene	j_gene	CDR3nt	CDR3aa
.	.	TRBV7-9	TRBJ2-7	TGTGCCAGCAGCCAAGGGAATCCTGAGTCCTACGAGCAGTACTTC	CASSQGNPESYEQYF
.	.	TRBV19	TRBJ2-1	TGTGCCAGTAGTAAGATGGGACACAGCTACAATGAGCAGTTCTTC	CASSKMGHSYNEQFF
.	.	TRBV25-1	TRBJ1-1	TGTGCCAGCAGTGTACAGGGTGAAGCTTTCTTT	CASSVQGEAFF
.	.	TRBV7-9	TRBJ2-1	TGTGCCAGCAGCGATGGGGATGAGCAGTTCTTC	CASSDGDEQFF
.	.	TRBV6-5	TRBJ2-1	TGTGCCAGCAGTTGGACCCGTCCTCCCAATGAGCAGTTCTTC	CASSWTRPPNEQFF
.	.	TRBV7-9	TRBJ2-2	TGTGCCAGCAGCTGGGAAAACACCGGGGAGCTGTTTTTT	CASSWENTGELFF
.	.	TRBV6-5	TRBJ1-5	TGTGCCAGCAGTTACGGGCCCAATCAGCCCCAGCATTTT	CASSYGPNQPQHF
once	.	TRBV13	TRBJ2-2	TGTGCCAGCAGCTTGACTGTTACCGGGGAGCTGTTTTTT	CASSLTVTGELFF
.	.	TRBV5-1	TRBJ2-1	TGCGCCAGCAGCTTGTGGGACACGGTTAACAATGAGCAGTTCTTC	CASSLWDTVNNEQFF
.	TRBD2	TRBV7-8	TRBJ2-7	TGTGCCAGCAGCTTTCTAGCGGGGGAGGGGGAGGTCTACGAGCAGTACTTC	CASSFLAGEGEVYEQYF
.	.	TRBV11-2	TRBJ1-2	TGTGCCAGCAGCTCGGGAGGGTGGCCCTATGGCTACACCTTC	CASSSGGWPYGYTF
.	.	TRBV11-1	TRBJ2-5	TGTGCCAGCAGCTTAAAGGGGCAAGAGACCCAGTACTTC	CASSLKGQETQYF
few	TRBD2	TRBV4-1	TRBJ2-7	TGCGCCAGCAGCCAAGATCCGTGGGAGGGCTCTAGCGAGCAGTACTTC	CASSQDPWEGSSEQYF
.	TRBD2	TRBV5-1	TRBJ2-1	TGCGCCAGCAGCTGGGAGGGGTACAATGAGCAGTTCTTC	CASSWEGYNEQFF
.	.	TRBV7-9	TRBJ1-4	TGTGCCAGCAGCCCTACGTTGGAGTCACCCCACCTTAATGAAAAACTGTTTTTT	CASSPTLESPHLNEKLFF
.	TRBD1	TRBV9	TRBJ2-5	TGTGCCAGCAGCGCCGGGACAGTCTGGTCAGAGACCCAGTACTTC	CASSAGTVWSETQYF
.	.	TRBV9	TRBJ2-1	TGTGCCAGAAAAGGAAATGAGCAGTTCTTC	CARKGNEQFF
.	TRBD2	TRBV7-9	TRBJ2-7	TGTGCCAGCAGCCGAGGGGCGGGGGATGAGTACTTC	CASSRGAGDEYF
once	.	TRBV11-2	TRBJ2-7	TGTGCCAGCAGCTTGGCGCCTTACGAGCAGTACTTC	CASSLAPYEQYF
.	.	TRBV7-2	TRBJ2-7	TGTGCCAGCAGCAGTTGGGCTAGCGTGGGTGAGCAGTACTTC	CASSSWASVGEQYF
once	TRBD2	TRBV5-1	TRBJ2-2	TGCGCCAGCAGCTTGGAGGGACTAGCGGGAGGTGTCACCGGGGAGCTGTTTTTT	CASSLEGLAGGVTGELFF
.	.	TRBV6-5	TRBJ2-7	TGTGCCAGCAGTCCCCCTGGGTCCTACGAGCAGTACTTC	CASSPPGSYEQYF
.	.	TRBV11-2	TRBJ2-7	TGTGCCAGCAGTCTTCGAGGGGGCGGGAAGATAGGTAACGACGAGCAGTACTTC	CASSLRGGGKIGNDEQYF
once	TRBD1	TRBV5-1	TRBJ2-5	TGCGCCAGCAGCCCGGACAGGTTGGGGACGGTGGAGACCCAGTACTTC	CASSPDRLGTVETQYF
.	TRBD2	TRBV2	TRBJ2-5	TGTGCCAGGGGGGGACTAGCGGAGTACCAAGAGACCCAGTACTTC	CARGGLAEYQETQYF
.	.	TRBV15	TRBJ1-3	TGTGCCACCAGAGAGAGCATAGTCTCTGGAAACACCATATATTTT	CATRESIVSGNTIYF